These 10 T cell receptor beta chains share one sample of origin, sequenced in a study of vaccination effects on CD4 cells after COVID-19. No antigen has been assigned to these receptors. Only in-frame clones appear in the TCRdb table, and some are missing; sequencing was by immunoSEQ multiplex PCR. The profile shows about 38,000 clones, roughly 79% of them singletons. Antigen-specific CD4+ T cells expanded by the ViraFEST assay with viral peptide pools were then sequenced. Culture proceeded for more than 8 days, and CD4+ T cells were then isolated. Each participant was given two doses of one vaccine (BNT162b2 or mRNA-1273). The material sequenced was CD4+ T cells from PBMCs cultured with HCoV-NL63 spike peptides, taken after COVID-19 vaccination. The receptors come from a human donor who received a COVID-19 vaccine. Some clones in this sample may be carry-over from other donors' samples.

The chain has TRBV28 and TRBJ2-7; TRBD2 aligns across 7 bases. The germline V gene has CDR1 MDHEN and CDR2 SYDVKM. The CDR3 contains 14 residues. V was pared by 6 bases and J by 2 bases, with 7 bases of the junction left unmatched. CDR3 bases: TGTGCCAGCAGCCCCCCGGGGGGAGCCTACGAGCAGTACTTC. Translating gives CASSPPGGAYEQYF.

This rearrangement joins TRBV6-6 to TRBJ2-7; 11 nucleotides align to TRBD1. CDR1 is MNHNY, CDR2 SVGAGI, per germline (reference sequence). V lost 5 bases, J lost 4 bases, and 4 bases stayed unmatched. CDR3 size: 14 residues. Here the CDR3 reads CASSIGQGAYEQYV. The CDR3 nucleotides read TGTGCCAGCAGTATTGGACAGGGGGCGTACGAGCAGTACGTC.

V is TRBV4-3 and J is TRBJ2-1, with D tentatively TRBD1 (6 bases). Germline V gene data show CDR1 as LGHNA and CDR2 as YSLEER. The V end lost 4 bases, the J end lost 2 bases, and 12 bases lay between the germline ends. The CDR3 covers 15 residues. The CDR3 DNA follows: TGCGCCAGCAGCCGCAGACAGGAAACCTACAATGAGCAGTTCTTC. The encoded protein is CASSRRQETYNEQFF.

The V and J genes are TRBV3-1 (or the pseudogene TRBV3-2) and TRBJ2-2; D is undetermined. This CDR3 comprises 16 residues. The germline CDR1 and CDR2 sequences are LGHDT and YNNKEL (reference sequence). The germline V and J ends were trimmed by 7 bases and 1 base, with 16 bases remaining between them. The CDR3 loop reads CASNKPLTRNTGELFF. Written as DNA, the CDR3 is TGTGCCAGCAACAAACCGCTAACCAGGAACACCGGGGAGCTGTTTTTT.

The rearrangement links TRBV30 to TRBJ1-6; 7 nucleotides agree with TRBD1. The germline CDR1 and CDR2 sequences are GTSNPN and SVGIG (reference sequence). With V trimmed by 0 bases and J by 10 bases, 9 bases remained unmatched. The CDR3 spans 15 residues. CDR3 residues: CAWSVSTGAGSPLHF. The CDR3, as DNA: TGTGCCTGGAGTGTATCTACAGGGGCGGGGTCACCCCTCCACTTT. Full variable domain (remainder filled in from reference TRBV30 and TRBJ1-6): SQTIHQWPATLVQPVGSPLSLECTVEGTSNPNLYWYRQAAGRGLQLLFYSVGIGQISSEVPQNLSASRPQDRQFILSSKKLLLSDSGFYLCAWSVSTGAGSPLHFGNGTRLTVT.

The genes are TRBV7-3 and TRBJ1-1; D is uncertain. V was cut by 1 base and J by 0 bases, with 9 bases left in between. The germline V gene encodes CDR1 SGHTA and CDR2 FQGTGA. The CDR3 is made up of 15 amino acids. CDR3 sequence: CASSLNLEMNTEAFF. CDR3 coding DNA: TGTGCCAGCAGCTTAAATCTAGAGATGAACACTGAAGCTTTCTTT.

The genes are TRBV28 and TRBJ1-4; 8 bases fit TRBD1. The CDR3 length is 13 residues. Germline CDR1 MDHEN, CDR2 SYDVKM. Trimming removed 10 bases from V and 8 bases from J; junction bases left unmatched: 9. This chain's CDR3 is CAIRDRWGEKLFF. In DNA, the CDR3 is TGTGCCATCCGGGACAGGTGGGGGGAAAAACTGTTTTTT. Variable domain in full (rest from reference TRBV28 and TRBJ1-4): DVKVTQSSRYLVKRTGEKVFLECVQDMDHENMFWYRQDPGLGLRLIYFSYDVKMKEKGDIPEGYSVSREKKERFSLILESASTNQTSMYLCAIRDRWGEKLFFGSGTQLSVL.

V and J are TRBV7-9 and TRBJ2-1; D uncertain. In germline, CDR1 is SEHNR, CDR2 FQNEAQ (reference sequence). This CDR3 is 14 amino acids long. The V end lost 1 base, the J end lost 6 bases, and 10 bases lay between the germline ends. The CDR3 nucleotides read TGTGCCAGCAGCTTAGTAAAGGTTGTCAATGAGCAGTTCTTC. It codes for CASSLVKVVNEQFF.

The chain joins TRBV4-1 to TRBJ2-3; D not resolved. The CDR3 totals 16 residues. Germline CDR1 and CDR2: MGHRA and YSYEKL. The V end lost 0 bases, the J end lost 0 bases, and 10 bases lay between the germline ends. In DNA, the CDR3 is TGCGCCAGCAGCCAAGATGTTGGTAGGAGCACAGATACGCAGTATTTT. Its protein product is CASSQDVGRSTDTQYF.

The chain carries TRBV23-1 and TRBJ2-7; 8 bases are a match to TRBD1. TRBV23-1 is flagged as an ORF with uncertain function. The CDR3 has 13 residues. Trimming took 6 bases from V and 6 from J; bases not matched to a gene: 7. The CDR3 nucleotides are TGCGCCAGCAGCGGACAGGGCAGGGGCGAGCAGTACTTC. It specifies CASSGQGRGEQYF.